Sequencing of this TCR beta chain was carried out in a study of T cell responses to AZD1222 COVID-19 vaccine. Profiled with immunoSEQ multiplex PCR; TCRdb holds only in-frame clones, not every one. The profile covers about 83,000 clones, with 85% to 95% appearing a single time and around 30% taken by the ten largest. This clone was recorded only once. Sequencing was performed on peripheral blood, taken 28 days after the second AZD1222 dose. This sequence originates from an adult who received the AZD1222 COVID-19 vaccine.

CDR3 amino acids: CASSLSGSYNEQFF. The CDR3 DNA sequence: TGTGCCAGCAGCTTAAGCGGTTCCTACAATGAGCAGTTCTTC. The chain couples TRBV7-3 to TRBJ2-1; no reliable D call. CDR3 length: 14 amino acids. The V gene's germline CDR1 is SGHTA and CDR2 FQGTGA. V was trimmed by 1 base and J by 1 base, leaving 5 bases between them.